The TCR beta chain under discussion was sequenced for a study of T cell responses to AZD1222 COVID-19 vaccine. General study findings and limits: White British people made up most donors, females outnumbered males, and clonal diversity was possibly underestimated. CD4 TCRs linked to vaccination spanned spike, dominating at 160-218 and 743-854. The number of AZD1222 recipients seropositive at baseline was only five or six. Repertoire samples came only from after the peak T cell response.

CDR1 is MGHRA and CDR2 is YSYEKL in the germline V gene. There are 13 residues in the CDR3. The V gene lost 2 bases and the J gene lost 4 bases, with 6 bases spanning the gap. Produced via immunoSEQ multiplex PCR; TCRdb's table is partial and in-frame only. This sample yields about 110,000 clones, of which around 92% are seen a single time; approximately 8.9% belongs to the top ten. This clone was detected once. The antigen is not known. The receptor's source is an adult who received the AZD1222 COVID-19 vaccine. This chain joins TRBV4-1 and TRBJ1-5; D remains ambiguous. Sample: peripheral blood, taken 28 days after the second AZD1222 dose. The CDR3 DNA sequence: TGCGCCAGCAGCCAACTCACGAATCAGCCCCAGCATTTT. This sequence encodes CASSQLTNQPQHF.